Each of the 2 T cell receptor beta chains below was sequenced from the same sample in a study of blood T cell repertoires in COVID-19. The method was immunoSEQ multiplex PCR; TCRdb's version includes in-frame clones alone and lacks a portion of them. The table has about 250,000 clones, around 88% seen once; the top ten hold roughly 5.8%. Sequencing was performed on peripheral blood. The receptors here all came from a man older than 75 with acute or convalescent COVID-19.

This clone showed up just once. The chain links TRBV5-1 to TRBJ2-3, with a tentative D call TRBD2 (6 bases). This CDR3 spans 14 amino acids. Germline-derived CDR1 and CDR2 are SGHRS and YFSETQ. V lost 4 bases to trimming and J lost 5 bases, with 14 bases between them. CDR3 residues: CASSRWDSQDTQYF. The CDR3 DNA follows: TGCGCCAGCAGCCGGTGGGACTCTCAAGATACGCAGTATTTT.

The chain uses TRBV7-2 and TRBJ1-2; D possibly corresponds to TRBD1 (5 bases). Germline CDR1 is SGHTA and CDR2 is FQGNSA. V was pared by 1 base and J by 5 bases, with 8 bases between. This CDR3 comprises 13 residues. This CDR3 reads CASSLDGQYGYTF. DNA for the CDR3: TGTGCCAGCAGCTTAGACGGACAATATGGCTACACCTTC.